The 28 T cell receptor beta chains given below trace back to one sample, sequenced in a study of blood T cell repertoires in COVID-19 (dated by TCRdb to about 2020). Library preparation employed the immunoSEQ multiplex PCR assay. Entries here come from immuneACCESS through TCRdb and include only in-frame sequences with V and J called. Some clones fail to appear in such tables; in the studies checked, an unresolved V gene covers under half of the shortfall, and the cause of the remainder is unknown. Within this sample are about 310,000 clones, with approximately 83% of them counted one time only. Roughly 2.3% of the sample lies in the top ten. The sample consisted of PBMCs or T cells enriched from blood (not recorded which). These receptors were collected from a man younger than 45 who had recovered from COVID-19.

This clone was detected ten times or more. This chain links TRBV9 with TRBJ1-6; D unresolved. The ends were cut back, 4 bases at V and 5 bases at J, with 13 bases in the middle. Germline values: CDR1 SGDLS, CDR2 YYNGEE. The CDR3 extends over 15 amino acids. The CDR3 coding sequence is TGTGCCAGCAGCTCTACCGCGGGTAATAATTCACCCCTCCACTTT. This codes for CASSSTAGNNSPLHF.

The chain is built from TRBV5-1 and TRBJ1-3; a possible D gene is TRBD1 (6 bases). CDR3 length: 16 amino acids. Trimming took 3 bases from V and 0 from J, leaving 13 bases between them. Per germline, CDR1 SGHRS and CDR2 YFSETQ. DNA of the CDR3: TGCGCCAGCAGCTCCCAGGGGCAGGACTCTGGAAACACCATATATTTT. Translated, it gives CASSSQGQDSGNTIYF.

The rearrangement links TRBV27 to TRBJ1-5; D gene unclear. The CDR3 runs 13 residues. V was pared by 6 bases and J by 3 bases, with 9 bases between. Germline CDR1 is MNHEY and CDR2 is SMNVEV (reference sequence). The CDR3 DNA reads TGTGCCAGCAGCCGGACTTTCAATCAGCCCCAGCATTTT. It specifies CASSRTFNQPQHF.

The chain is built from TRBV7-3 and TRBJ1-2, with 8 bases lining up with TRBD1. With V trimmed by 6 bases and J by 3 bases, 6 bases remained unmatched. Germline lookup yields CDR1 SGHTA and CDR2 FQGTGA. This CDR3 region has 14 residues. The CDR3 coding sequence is TGTGCCAGCAGAGATGACAGGGGCTACTATGGCTACACCTTC. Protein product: CASRDDRGYYGYTF.

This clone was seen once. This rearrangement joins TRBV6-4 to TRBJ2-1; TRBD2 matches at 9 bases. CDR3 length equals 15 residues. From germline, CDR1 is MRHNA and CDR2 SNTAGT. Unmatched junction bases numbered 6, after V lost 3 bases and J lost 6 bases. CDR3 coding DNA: TGTGCCAGCAGTGAGACTAGCGGAGACGGCAATGAGCAGTTCTTC. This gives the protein CASSETSGDGNEQFF.

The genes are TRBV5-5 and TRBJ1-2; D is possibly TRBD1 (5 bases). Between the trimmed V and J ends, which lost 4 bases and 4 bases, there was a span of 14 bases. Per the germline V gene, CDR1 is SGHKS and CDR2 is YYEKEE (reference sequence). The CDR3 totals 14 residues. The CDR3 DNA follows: TGTGCCAGCAGCATCCTTCAGGGCGCCTATGGCTACACCTTC. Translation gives CASSILQGAYGYTF.

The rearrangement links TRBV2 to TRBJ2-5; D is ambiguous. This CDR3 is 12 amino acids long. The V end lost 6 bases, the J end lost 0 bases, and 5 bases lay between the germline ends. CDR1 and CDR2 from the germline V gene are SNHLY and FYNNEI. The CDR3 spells CASSEYQETQYF. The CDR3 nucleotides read TGTGCCAGCAGCGAGTACCAAGAGACCCAGTACTTC.

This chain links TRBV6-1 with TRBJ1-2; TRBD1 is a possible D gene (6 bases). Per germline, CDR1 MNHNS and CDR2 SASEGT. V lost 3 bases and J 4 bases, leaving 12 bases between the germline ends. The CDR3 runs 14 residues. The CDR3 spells CASSERQDTYGYTF. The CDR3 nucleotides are TGTGCCAGCAGTGAGCGACAGGACACCTATGGCTACACCTTC.

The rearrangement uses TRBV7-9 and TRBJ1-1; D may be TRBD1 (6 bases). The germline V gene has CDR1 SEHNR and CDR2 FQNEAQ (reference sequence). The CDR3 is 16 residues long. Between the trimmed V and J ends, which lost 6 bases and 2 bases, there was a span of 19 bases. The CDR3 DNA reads TGTGCCAGCAGACTAGAGGGGGTTGGCCTAAACACTGAAGCTTTCTTT. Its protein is CASRLEGVGLNTEAFF.

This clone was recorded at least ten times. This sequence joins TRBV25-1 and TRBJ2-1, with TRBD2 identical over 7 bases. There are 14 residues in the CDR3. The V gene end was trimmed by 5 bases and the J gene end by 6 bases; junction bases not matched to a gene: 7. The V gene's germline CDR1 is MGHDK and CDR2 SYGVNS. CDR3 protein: CASSLSGVTNEQFF. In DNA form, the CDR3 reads TGTGCCAGCAGTTTAAGCGGGGTTACCAATGAGCAGTTCTTC.

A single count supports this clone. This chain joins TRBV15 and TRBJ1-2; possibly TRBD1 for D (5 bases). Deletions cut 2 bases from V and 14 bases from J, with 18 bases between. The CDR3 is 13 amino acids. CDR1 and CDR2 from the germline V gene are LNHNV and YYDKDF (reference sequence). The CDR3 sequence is CATSRTRPGFVTF. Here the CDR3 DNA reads TGTGCCACCAGCAGAACAAGGCCAGGGTTTGTAACCTTC.

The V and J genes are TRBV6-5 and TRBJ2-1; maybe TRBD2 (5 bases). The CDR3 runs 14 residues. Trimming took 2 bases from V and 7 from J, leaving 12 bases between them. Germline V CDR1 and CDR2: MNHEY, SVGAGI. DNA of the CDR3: TGTGCCAGCAGTTACGGGGAGCGGATGAATGAGCAGTTCTTC. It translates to CASSYGERMNEQFF.

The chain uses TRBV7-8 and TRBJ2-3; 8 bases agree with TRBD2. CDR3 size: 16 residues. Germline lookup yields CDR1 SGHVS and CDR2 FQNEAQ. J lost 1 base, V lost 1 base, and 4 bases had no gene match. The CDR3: CASSLGGTRRTDTQYF. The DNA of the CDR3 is TGTGCCAGCAGCTTAGGAGGGACTAGGCGCACAGATACGCAGTATTTT.

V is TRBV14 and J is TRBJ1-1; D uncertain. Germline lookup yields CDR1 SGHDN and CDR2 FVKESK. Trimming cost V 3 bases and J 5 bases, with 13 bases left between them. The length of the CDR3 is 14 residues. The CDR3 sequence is CASSQYYGGTEAFF. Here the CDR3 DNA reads TGTGCCAGCAGCCAGTACTACGGCGGAACTGAAGCTTTCTTT.

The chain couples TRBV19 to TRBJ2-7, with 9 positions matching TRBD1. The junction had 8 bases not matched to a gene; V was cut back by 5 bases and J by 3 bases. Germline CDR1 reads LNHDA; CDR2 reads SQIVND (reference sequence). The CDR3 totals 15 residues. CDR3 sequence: CASSPRDRASYEQYF. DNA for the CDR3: TGTGCCAGTAGTCCCCGGGACAGGGCGAGCTACGAGCAGTACTTC.

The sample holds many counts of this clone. DNA for the CDR3: TGCGCCAGCAGCCACTACAGGGGCTACAATCAGCCCCAGCATTTT. This codes for CASSHYRGYNQPQHF. V is TRBV4-3 and J is TRBJ1-5; 7 positions agree with TRBD1. The CDR3 extends over 15 amino acids. Germline V gene data show CDR1 as LGHNA and CDR2 as YSLEER. The junction had 5 bases not matched to a gene; V was cut back by 3 bases and J by 3 bases.

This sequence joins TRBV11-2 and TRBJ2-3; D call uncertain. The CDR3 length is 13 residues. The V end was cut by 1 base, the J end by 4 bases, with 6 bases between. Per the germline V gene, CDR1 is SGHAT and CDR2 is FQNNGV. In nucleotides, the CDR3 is TGTGCCAGCAGCTTAGCCACAGCAGATACGCAGTATTTT. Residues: CASSLATADTQYF.

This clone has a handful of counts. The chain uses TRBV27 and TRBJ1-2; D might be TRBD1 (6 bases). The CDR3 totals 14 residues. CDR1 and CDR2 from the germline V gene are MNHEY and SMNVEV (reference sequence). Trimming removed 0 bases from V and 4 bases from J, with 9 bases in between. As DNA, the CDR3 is TGTGCCAGCAGTTTATCCCGGACAGCCTATGGCTACACCTTC. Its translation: CASSLSRTAYGYTF.

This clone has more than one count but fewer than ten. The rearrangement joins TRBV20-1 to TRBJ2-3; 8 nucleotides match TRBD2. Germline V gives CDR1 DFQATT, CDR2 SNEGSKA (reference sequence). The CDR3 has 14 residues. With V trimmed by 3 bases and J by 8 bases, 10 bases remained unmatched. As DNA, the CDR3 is TGCAGTGCTAGTCCAGCGGGGGAGCCTCTTACGCAGTATTTT. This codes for CSASPAGEPLTQYF.

CDR3 sequence (DNA): TGTGCCAGCAGCGTAGAGCTCCCGCTAGCGGTTAACTACAATGAGCAGTTCTTC. Amino acids: CASSVELPLAVNYNEQFF. The rearrangement joins TRBV9 to TRBJ2-1, with TRBD2 matching 7 bases. Germline CDR1 SGDLS, CDR2 YYNGEE. The junction had 12 bases not matched to a gene; V was cut back by 0 bases and J by 3 bases. The CDR3 runs 18 residues.

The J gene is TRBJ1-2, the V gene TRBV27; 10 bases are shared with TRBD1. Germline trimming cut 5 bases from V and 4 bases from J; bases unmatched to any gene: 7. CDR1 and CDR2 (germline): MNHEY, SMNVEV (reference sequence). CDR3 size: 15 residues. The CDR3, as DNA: TGTGCCAGCAGTCTAACCGGGACAGGGGTCTATGGCTACACCTTC. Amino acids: CASSLTGTGVYGYTF.

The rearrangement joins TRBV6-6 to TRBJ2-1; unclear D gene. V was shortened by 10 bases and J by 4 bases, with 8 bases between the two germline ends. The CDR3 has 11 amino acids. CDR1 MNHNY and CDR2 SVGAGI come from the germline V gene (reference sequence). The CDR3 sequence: CATQAYNEQFF. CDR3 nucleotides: TGTGCCACCCAGGCTTACAATGAGCAGTTCTTC.

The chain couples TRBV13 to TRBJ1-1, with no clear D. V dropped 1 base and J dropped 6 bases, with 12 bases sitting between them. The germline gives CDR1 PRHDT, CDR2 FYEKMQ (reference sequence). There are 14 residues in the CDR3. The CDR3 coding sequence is TGTGCCAGCAGCTTAGTTGCCGGGAGGCCTGAAGCTTTCTTT. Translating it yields CASSLVAGRPEAFF.

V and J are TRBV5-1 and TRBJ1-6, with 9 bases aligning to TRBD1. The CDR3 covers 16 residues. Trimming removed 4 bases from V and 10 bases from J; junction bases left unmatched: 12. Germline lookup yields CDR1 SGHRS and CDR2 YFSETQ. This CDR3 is CASSRLTGQGRSPLHF. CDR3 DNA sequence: TGCGCCAGCAGCCGGCTAACCGGACAGGGGCGGTCACCCCTCCACTTT.

Here the CDR3 reads CASSYVTGGQPQHF. The DNA of the CDR3 is TGTGCCAGCAGTTACGTGACAGGGGGTCAGCCCCAGCATTTT. The V gene is TRBV6-5, the J gene TRBJ1-5; 9 bases map to TRBD1. Germline CDR1 is MNHEY and CDR2 is SVGAGI. The V segment lost 2 bases and the J segment 6 bases; nucleotides outside the gene matches: 2. This CDR3 region has 14 residues.

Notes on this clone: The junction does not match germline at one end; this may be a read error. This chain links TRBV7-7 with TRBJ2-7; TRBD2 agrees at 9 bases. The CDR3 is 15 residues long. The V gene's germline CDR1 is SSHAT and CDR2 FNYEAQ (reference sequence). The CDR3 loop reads CASSPRLAGPYEQYF. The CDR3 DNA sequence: TGTGCTAGCAGCCCCCGGCTAGCGGGGCCCTACGAGCAGTACTTC. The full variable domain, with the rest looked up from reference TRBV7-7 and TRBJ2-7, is GAGVSQSPRYKVTKRGQDVTLRCDPISSHATLYWYQQALGQGPEFLTYFNYEAQPDKSGLPSDRFSAERPEGSISTLTIQRTEQRDSAMYRCASSPRLAGPYEQYFGPGTRLTVT.

CDR3 nucleotide sequence: TGTGCCAGCAGTGCCCGTGGGGGGAGCTCCTACGAGCAGTACTTC. It specifies CASSARGGSSYEQYF. V usage is TRBV2 and J usage is TRBJ2-7; possible D gene TRBD2, 6 bases. Germline values: CDR1 SNHLY, CDR2 FYNNEI. The CDR3 spans 15 residues. V shed 4 bases and J shed 0 bases, with 13 bases lying between them.

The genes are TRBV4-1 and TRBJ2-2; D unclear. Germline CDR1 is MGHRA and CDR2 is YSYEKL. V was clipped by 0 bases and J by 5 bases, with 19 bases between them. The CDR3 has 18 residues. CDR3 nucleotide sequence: TGCGCCAGCAGCCAAGATCAAACAGCCCTTAGTGGTACCGGGGAGCTGTTTTTT. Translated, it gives CASSQDQTALSGTGELFF.